This T cell receptor beta chain was identified during a study of sequential checkpoint blockade in melanoma. Specified treatment: randomized to nivolumab then ipilimumab (arm A) or the reverse (arm B). Sorted cells were live CD3+CD8+, lacking CD19 and CD56, from PBMCs. In its sample, this clone was seen a few times. V was shortened by 0 bases and J by 1 base, with 11 bases between the two germline ends. From germline, CDR1 is SGHNT and CDR2 YYREEE (reference sequence). CDR3 size: 15 residues. The assay was immunoSEQ multiplex PCR, and TCRdb's table has in-frame clones only and misses some. The repertoire includes around 30,000 clones, 82% of them detected once, and around a sixth sits in the top ten.

V usage is TRBV5-4 and J usage is TRBJ2-7; the D is unclear. The sequence came from a human donor with melanoma. This specimen was CD8+ T cells sorted from blood (inferred from file names), taken from a patient given nivolumab and ipilimumab in sequence. The CDR3 DNA is TGTGCCAGCAGCTTGGGTGGCAGGCCGTCCTACGAGCAGTACTTC. It specifies CASSLGGRPSYEQYF.